This is a list of T cell receptor beta chains from one sample in a study of identical twins. TCRdb processed the 5' RACE reads anew with MiXCR; each CDR3 protein has one entry. The repertoire has roughly 490,000 distinct CDR3 sequences, around 15% of them found once; the top ten carry about 1%. The data were also submitted as part of a second study, on yellow fever vaccine responses in identical twins.

The specimen was CD4+ T cells sorted from blood. These receptors were taken from a woman between 18 and 29 years old in good health. Both conserved end residues are part of each CDR3. The D gene is left open where the match is weak. A clone size is listed for some rows: how often the clone was seen (once, few, many), or a class if it is expanded.

.	TRBV29-1	TRBJ1-1	many	CSGWNTEAFF	TGCAGCGGATGGAACACTGAAGCTTTCTTT
.	TRBV9	TRBJ1-2	.	CASSADRQLGGYTF	TGTGCCAGCAGCGCTGACAGGCAACTTGGGGGCTACACCTTC
.	TRBV18	TRBJ2-5	.	CASSPMDRPETQYF	TGTGCCAGCTCACCAATGGACCGCCCGGAGACCCAGTACTTC
.	TRBV11-2	TRBJ2-1	few	CASSLIFPSRTGNYNEQFF	TGTGCCAGCAGCTTAATCTTCCCCTCAAGGACGGGTAACTACAATGAGCAGTTCTTC
.	TRBV3-1	TRBJ1-6	few	CASSQDFNLHF	TGTGCCAGCAGCCAAGATTTTAACCTCCACTTT
.	TRBV20-1	TRBJ2-7	.	CSAKKWGQVSYEQYF	TGCAGTGCTAAAAAGTGGGGACAAGTCTCCTACGAGCAGTACTTC
TRBD1	TRBV29-1	TRBJ2-5	few	CSVAKGAEKETQYF	TGCAGCGTTGCGAAGGGGGCTGAAAAAGAGACCCAGTACTTC
.	TRBV24-1	TRBJ2-1	many	CATSDPQRPGSYNEQFF	TGTGCCACCAGTGATCCTCAGAGGCCTGGCTCCTACAATGAGCAGTTCTTC
TRBD2	TRBV5-5	TRBJ2-3	few	CASRGLAGAGDTQYF	TGTGCCAGCAGAGGACTAGCGGGAGCTGGAGATACGCAGTATTTT
TRBD2	TRBV15	TRBJ2-7	.	CATSKKLAGGSGEQYF	TGTGCCACCAGCAAGAAGCTAGCGGGAGGGAGTGGCGAGCAGTACTTC
TRBD1	TRBV29-1	TRBJ2-2	few	CSAGRDRGAGELFF	TGCAGCGCCGGTCGGGACAGGGGCGCCGGGGAGCTGTTTTTT
TRBD1	TRBV7-8	TRBJ1-4	.	CASSPLTGADVATNEKLFF	TGTGCCAGCAGCCCCCTCACAGGGGCAGATGTTGCAACTAATGAAAAACTGTTTTTT
TRBD2	TRBV20-1	TRBJ2-3	.	CSARDSGTSGFTDTQYF	TGCAGTGCTAGAGATTCCGGGACTAGCGGGTTCACAGATACGCAGTATTTT
TRBD2	TRBV2	TRBJ2-2	.	CASRLAGMNTGELFF	TGTGCCAGCAGACTAGCGGGGATGAACACCGGGGAGCTGTTTTTT
.	TRBV10-3	TRBJ1-2	many	CAYQGGSGGGYTF	TGTGCCTATCAGGGAGGGTCAGGAGGCGGCTACACCTTC
TRBD2	TRBV10-3	TRBJ2-7	few	CAISEGGLAGVGSYEQYF	TGTGCCATCAGTGAGGGGGGACTAGCGGGAGTGGGGTCCTACGAGCAGTACTTC
TRBD2	TRBV5-1	TRBJ2-7	.	CASSTGTSGRALYEQYF	TGCGCCAGCAGCACCGGGACTAGCGGGAGGGCCCTCTACGAGCAGTACTTC
.	TRBV10-3	TRBJ1-1	.	CAIRQNTEAFF	TGTGCCATCAGACAGAACACTGAAGCTTTCTTT
.	TRBV12-3/TRBV12-4	TRBJ2-5	.	CASSSPGPKIAETQYF	TGTGCCAGCAGTTCCCCGGGACCCAAAATCGCGGAGACCCAGTACTTC
TRBD2	TRBV20-1	TRBJ2-3	many	CSAARLAGADTQYF	TGCAGTGCGGCCAGACTAGCGGGGGCTGATACGCAGTATTTT
TRBD2	TRBV7-2	TRBJ2-7	.	CASSQWGGEQYF	TGTGCCAGCAGCCAGTGGGGGGGCGAGCAGTACTTC
.	TRBV4-2	TRBJ1-4	.	CASSPEQATNEKLFF	TGTGCCAGCAGCCCAGAACAGGCAACTAATGAAAAACTGTTTTTT
TRBD1	TRBV5-6	TRBJ1-5	few	CASSLRDRGYQPQHF	TGTGCCAGCAGCTTAAGGGACAGGGGTTATCAGCCCCAGCATTTT
TRBD2	TRBV10-3	TRBJ2-1	many	CAMSPGGTFYNEQFF	TGTGCCATGTCACCGGGGGGAACCTTTTACAATGAGCAGTTCTTC
TRBD1	TRBV20-1	TRBJ2-5	.	CSVRGQGETQYF	TGCAGTGTGAGGGGACAGGGGGAGACCCAGTACTTC
TRBD2	TRBV5-1	TRBJ2-3	few	CASSLVAGKTDTQYF	TGCGCCAGCAGCTTGGTAGCGGGGAAGACAGATACGCAGTATTTT